The clone carrying this T cell receptor beta chain has only a few counts. This CDR3 is 13 amino acids long. Looked up from germline, CDR1 is SEHNR and CDR2 is FQNEAQ (reference sequence). J was trimmed by 7 bases and V by 4 bases; bases with no gene match: 7. This sample was taken from a study of blood T cell repertoires in COVID-19. Study summary: Acute and convalescent COVID-19 specimens originated in the United States, Italy and Spain. PBMCs, B-cell-depleted T cells, or T cells were the source of the cDNA or gDNA that made up the material.

Methods used by the authors: Reference gene primer amplification in the assay estimated nucleated cell counts. Produced via immunoSEQ multiplex PCR; TCRdb's table is partial and in-frame only. The DNA was the basis for D and trimming; V, J and clone size are from that table. Among about 320,000 clones listed, approximately 85% were seen once. V usage is TRBV7-9 and J usage is TRBJ2-7, with 7 bases matching TRBD1. Material for sequencing was peripheral blood. This sequence originates from a human donor in a cohort sampled during active COVID-19. The CDR3 DNA reads TGTGCCAGCAGCTCCAGCGCAGGGGGAGAGCAGTACTTC. Its protein is CASSSSAGGEQYF. The variable domain in full, completed from reference TRBV7-9 and TRBJ2-7, reads DTGVSQNPRHKITKRGQNVTFRCDPISEHNRLYWYRQTLGQGPEFLTYFQNEAQLEKSRLLSDRFSAERPKGSFSTLEIQRTEQGDSAMYLCASSSSAGGEQYFGPGTRLTVT.